Given below is one T cell receptor (beta chain) in context. The record originates from a study of CD8 T cells in ankylosing spondylitis. Construction of TCR beta libraries was performed using quantitative 5'-RACE with molecular barcodes. TCRdb re-analysed the 5' RACE reads in MiXCR, keeping a single row per CDR3 protein. The sample shows a few hundred thousand distinct CDR3 sequences, over 15% of them seen only once. The junction had 6 bases not matched to a gene; V was cut back by 3 bases and J by 4 bases. Germline loops: CDR1 MNHNS, CDR2 SASEGT. The CDR3 runs to 15 residues. This clonotype was sampled from a male donor with ankylosing spondylitis or in good health (not recorded which). Sequencing used blood, either unsorted or a sorted T cell fraction (not recorded which). The chain links TRBV6-1 to TRBJ1-5, with 7 bases aligning to TRBD1. The CDR3 loop is CASSEAGQINQPQHF. As DNA, the CDR3 is TGTGCCAGCAGTGAGGCGGGACAGATAAATCAGCCCCAGCATTTT.